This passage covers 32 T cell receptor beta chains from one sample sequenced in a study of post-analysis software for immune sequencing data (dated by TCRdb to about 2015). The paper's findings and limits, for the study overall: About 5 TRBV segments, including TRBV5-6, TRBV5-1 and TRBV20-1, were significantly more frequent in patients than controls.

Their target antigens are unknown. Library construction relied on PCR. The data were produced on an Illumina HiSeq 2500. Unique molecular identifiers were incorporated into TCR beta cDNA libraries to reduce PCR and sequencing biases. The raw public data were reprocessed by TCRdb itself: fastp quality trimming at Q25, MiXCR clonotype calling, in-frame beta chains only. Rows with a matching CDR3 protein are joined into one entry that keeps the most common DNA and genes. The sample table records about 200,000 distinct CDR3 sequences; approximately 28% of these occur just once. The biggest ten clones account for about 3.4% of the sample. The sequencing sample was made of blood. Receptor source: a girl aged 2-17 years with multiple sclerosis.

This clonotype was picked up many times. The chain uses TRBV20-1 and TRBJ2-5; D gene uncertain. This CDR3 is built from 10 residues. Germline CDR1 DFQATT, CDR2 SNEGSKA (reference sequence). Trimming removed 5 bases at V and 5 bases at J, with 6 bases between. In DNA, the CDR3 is TGCAGTGCTCTCCTTGAGACCCAGTACTTC. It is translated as CSALLETQYF.

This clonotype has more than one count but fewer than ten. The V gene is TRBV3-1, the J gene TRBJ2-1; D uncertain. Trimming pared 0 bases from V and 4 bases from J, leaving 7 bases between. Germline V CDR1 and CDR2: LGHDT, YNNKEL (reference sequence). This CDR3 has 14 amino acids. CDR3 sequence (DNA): TGTGCCAGCAGCCAAGACTACCGTTACAATGAGCAGTTCTTC. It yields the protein CASSQDYRYNEQFF.

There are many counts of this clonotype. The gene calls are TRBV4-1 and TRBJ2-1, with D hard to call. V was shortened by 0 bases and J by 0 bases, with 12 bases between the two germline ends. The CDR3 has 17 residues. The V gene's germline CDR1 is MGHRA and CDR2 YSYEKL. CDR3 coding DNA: TGCGCCAGCAGCCAAGATGCAGGTCCCAGCTCCTACAATGAGCAGTTCTTC. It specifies CASSQDAGPSSYNEQFF.

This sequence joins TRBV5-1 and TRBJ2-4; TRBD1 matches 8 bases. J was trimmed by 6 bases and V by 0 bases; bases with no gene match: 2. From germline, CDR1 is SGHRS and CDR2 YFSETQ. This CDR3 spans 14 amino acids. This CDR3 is CASSLGTGRNIQYF. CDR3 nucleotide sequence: TGCGCCAGCAGCTTGGGGACAGGGAGAAACATTCAGTACTTC. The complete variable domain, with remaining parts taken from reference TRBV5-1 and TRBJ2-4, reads KAGVTQTPRYLIKTRGQQVTLSCSPISGHRSVSWYQQTPGQGLQFLFEYFSETQRNKGNFPGRFSGRQFSNSRSEMNVSTLELGDSALYLCASSLGTGRNIQYFGAGTRLSVL.

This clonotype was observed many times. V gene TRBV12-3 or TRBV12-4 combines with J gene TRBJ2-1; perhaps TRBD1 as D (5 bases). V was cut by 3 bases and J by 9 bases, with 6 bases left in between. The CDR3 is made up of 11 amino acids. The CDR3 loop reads CASSFRGEQFF. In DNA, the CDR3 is TGTGCCAGCAGTTTTAGGGGTGAGCAGTTCTTC.

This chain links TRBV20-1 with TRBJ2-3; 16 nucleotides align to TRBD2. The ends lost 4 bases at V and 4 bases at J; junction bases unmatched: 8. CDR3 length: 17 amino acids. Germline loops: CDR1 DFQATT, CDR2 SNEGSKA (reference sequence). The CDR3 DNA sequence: TGCAGTGCTACGGGACTAGCGGGGGGGCAAGAGTCAGATACGCAGTATTTT. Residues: CSATGLAGGQESDTQYF.

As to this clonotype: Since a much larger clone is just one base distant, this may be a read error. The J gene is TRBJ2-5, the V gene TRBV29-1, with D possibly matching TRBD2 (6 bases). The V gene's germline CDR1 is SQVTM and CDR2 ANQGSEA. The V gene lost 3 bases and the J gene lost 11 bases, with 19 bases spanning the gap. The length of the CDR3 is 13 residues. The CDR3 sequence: CSVDLRDSNEQYF. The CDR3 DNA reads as TGCAGCGTTGATCTGCGGGACTCCAATGAGCAGTACTTC.

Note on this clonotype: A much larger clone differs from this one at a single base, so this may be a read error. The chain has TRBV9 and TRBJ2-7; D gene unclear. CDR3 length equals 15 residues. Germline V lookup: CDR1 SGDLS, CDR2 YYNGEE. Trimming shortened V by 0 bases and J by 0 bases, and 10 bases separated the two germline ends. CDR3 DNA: TGTGCCAGCAGCGTAGCGGCTGCCAGCTCCTACGAGCAGTACTTC. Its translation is CASSVAAASSYEQYF.

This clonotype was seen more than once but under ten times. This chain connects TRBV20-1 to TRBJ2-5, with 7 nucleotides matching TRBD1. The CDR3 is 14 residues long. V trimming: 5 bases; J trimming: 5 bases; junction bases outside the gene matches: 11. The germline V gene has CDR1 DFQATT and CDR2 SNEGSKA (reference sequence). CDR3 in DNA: TGCAGTGCTCGGCCCTTGACAGGGCAGGAGACCCAGTACTTC. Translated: CSARPLTGQETQYF.

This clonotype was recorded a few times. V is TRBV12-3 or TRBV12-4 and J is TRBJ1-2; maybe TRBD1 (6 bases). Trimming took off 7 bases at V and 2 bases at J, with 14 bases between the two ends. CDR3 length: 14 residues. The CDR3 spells CASTSSQGNYGYTF. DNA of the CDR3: TGTGCCAGCACCTCGTCTCAGGGGAACTATGGCTACACCTTC.

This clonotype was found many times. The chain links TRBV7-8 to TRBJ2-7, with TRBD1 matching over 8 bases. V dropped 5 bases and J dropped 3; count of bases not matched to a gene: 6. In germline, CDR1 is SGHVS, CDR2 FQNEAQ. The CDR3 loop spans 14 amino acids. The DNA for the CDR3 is TGTGCCAGCAGCGAGAAGGGACAGGTCTACGAGCAGTACTTC. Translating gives CASSEKGQVYEQYF.

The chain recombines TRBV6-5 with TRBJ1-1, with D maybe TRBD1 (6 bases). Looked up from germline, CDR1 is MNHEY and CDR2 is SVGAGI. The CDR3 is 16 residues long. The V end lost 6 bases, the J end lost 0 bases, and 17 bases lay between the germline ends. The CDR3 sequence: CASRPLPQGLNTEAFF. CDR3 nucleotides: TGTGCCAGCAGGCCACTCCCACAGGGCCTGAACACTGAAGCTTTCTTT.

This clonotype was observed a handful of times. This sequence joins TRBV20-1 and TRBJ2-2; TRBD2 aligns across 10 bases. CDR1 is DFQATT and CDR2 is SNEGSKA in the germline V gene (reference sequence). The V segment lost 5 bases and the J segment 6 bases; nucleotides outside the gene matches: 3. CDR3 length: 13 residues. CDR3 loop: CSALAGAPGELFF. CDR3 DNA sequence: TGCAGTGCTCTAGCGGGAGCCCCCGGGGAGCTGTTTTTT.

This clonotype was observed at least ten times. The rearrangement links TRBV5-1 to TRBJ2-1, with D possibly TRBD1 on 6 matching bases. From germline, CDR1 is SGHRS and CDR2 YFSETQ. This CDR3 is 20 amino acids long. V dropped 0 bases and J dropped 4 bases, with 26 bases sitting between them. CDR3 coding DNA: TGCGCCAGCAGCTTGGCCCTAAGGGTGGAGGCAGGGGTTACTTACAATGAGCAGTTCTTC. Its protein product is CASSLALRVEAGVTYNEQFF.

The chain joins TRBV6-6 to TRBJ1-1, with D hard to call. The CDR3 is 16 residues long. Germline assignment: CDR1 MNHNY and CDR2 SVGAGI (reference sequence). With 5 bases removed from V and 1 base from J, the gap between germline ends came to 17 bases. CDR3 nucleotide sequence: TGTGCCAGCAGTCCGCCGGGGTCGCGAAAGAACACTGAAGCTTTCTTT. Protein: CASSPPGSRKNTEAFF.

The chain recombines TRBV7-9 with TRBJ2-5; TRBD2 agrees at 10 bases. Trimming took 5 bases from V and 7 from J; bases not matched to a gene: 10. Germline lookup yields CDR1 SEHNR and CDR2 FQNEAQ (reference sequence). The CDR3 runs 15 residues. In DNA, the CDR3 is TGTGCCAGCAGCCCTAGCGGGAGCTTCGCGCGGACCCAGTACTTC. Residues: CASSPSGSFARTQYF.

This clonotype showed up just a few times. CDR3 DNA: TGTGCCAGTAGTATAAGCTCCGGCGGACTGGCATCCTACAATGAGCAGTTCTTC. Its protein is CASSISSGGLASYNEQFF. V gene TRBV19 combines with J gene TRBJ2-1; possible D gene TRBD2, 5 bases. Trimming removed 2 bases from V and 1 base from J, with 18 bases in between. Germline CDR1 is LNHDA and CDR2 is SQIVND (reference sequence). CDR3 length: 18 residues.

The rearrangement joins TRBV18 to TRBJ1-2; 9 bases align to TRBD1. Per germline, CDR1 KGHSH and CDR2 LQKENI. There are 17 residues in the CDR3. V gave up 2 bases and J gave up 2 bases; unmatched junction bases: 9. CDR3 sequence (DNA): TGTGCCAGCTCACCAGAGGGACAGGGTGTAAGGAACTATGGCTACACCTTC. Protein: CASSPEGQGVRNYGYTF. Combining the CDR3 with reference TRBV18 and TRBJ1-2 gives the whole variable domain NAGVMQNPRHLVRRRGQEARLRCSPMKGHSHVYWYRQLPEEGLKFMVYLQKENIIDESGMPKERFSAEFPKEGPSILRIQQVVRGDSAAYFCASSPEGQGVRNYGYTFGSGTRLTVV.

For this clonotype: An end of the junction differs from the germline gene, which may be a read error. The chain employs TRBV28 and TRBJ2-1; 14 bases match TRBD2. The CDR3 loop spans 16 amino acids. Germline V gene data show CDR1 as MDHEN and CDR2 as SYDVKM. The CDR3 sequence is CASSPAGTSGSNQQFF. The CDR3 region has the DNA TGTGCCAGCAGCCCCGCCGGGACTAGCGGGAGCAATCAGCAGTTCTTC. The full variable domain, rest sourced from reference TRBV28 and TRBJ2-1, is DVKVTQSSRYLVKRTGEKVFLECVQDMDHENMFWYRQDPGLGLRLIYFSYDVKMKEKGDIPEGYSVSREKKERFSLILESASTNQTSMYLCASSPAGTSGSNQQFFGPGTRLTVL.

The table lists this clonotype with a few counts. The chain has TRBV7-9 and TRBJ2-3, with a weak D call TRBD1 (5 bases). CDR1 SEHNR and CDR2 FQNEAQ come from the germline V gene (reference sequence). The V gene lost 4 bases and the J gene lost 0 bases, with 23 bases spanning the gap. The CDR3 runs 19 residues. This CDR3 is CASSSRIQQGLASTDTQYF. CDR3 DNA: TGTGCCAGCAGCTCTAGGATACAGCAGGGCCTTGCTAGCACAGATACGCAGTATTTT.

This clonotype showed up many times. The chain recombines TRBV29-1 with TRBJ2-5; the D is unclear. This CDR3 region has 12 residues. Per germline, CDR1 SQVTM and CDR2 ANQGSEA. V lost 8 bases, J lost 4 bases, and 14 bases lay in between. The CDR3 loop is CSHTMGTETQYF. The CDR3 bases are TGCAGCCACACCATGGGCACAGAGACCCAGTACTTC. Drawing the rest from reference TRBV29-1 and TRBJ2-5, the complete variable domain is SAVISQKPSRDICQRGTSLTIQCQVDSQVTMMFWYRQQPGQSLTLIATANQGSEATYESGFVIDKFPISRPNLTFSTLTVSNMSPEDSSIYLCSHTMGTETQYFGPGTRLLVL.

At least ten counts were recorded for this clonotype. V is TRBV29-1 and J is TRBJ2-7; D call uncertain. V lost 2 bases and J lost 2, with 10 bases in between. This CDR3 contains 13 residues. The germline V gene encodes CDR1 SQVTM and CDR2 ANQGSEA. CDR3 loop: CSVERLNPYEQYF. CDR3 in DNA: TGCAGCGTTGAACGGCTGAACCCCTACGAGCAGTACTTC.

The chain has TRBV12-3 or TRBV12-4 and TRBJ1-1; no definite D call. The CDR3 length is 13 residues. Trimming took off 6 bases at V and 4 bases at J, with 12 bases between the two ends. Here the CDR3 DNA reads TGTGCCAGCAGAGTAAAGAAGGGCACTGAAGCTTTCTTT. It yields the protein CASRVKKGTEAFF.

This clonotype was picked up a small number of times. The CDR3 DNA follows: TGTGCCAGCAGCAAAAGTGGTGGGACAGGGACCTACAATGAGCAGTTCTTC. Translating it yields CASSKSGGTGTYNEQFF. This chain uses TRBV21-1 with TRBJ2-1; TRBD1, as called in the table, went unchecked against the DNA. TRBV21-1 is annotated as a pseudogene. The CDR3 contains 17 residues.

In DNA form, the CDR3 reads TGTGCCAGCGGCCCGGGACGCCGGCAACCCCAGCATTTT. Translating it yields CASGPGRRQPQHF. V usage is TRBV3-1 and J usage is TRBJ1-5; possible D gene TRBD1, 5 bases. Trimming removed 8 bases at V and 10 bases at J, with 18 bases between. This CDR3 comprises 13 residues. Per germline, CDR1 LGHDT and CDR2 YNNKEL (reference sequence).

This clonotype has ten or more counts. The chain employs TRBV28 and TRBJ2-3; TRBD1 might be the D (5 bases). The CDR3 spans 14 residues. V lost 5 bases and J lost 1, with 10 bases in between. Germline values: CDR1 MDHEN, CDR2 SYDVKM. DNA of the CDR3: TGTGCCAGCAGTCCTCTACAGGGCACAGATACGCAGTATTTT. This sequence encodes CASSPLQGTDTQYF.

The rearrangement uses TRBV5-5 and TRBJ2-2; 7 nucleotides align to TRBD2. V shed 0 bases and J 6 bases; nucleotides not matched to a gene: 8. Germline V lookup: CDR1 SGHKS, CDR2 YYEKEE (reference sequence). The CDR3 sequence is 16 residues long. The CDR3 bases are TGTGCCAGCAGCTTGGCTGCGGGAGCTTATTCCGGGGAGCTGTTTTTT. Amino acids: CASSLAAGAYSGELFF.

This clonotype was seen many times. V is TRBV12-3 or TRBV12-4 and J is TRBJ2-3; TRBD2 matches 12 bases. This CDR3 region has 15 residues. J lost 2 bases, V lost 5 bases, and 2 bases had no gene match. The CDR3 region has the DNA TGTGCCAGCAGTCGGACTAGCGGGGTCACAGATACGCAGTATTTT. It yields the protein CASSRTSGVTDTQYF.

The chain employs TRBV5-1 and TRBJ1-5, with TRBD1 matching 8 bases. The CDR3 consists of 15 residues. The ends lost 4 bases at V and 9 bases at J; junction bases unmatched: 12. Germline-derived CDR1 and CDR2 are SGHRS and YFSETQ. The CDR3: CASSPGTGGGRPQHF. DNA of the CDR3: TGCGCCAGCAGCCCGGGGACAGGCGGTGGAAGGCCCCAGCATTTT.

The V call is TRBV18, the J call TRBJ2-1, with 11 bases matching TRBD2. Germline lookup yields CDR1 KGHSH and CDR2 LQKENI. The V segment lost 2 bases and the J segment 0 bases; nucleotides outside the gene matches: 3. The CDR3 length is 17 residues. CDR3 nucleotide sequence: TGTGCCAGCTCACCAATAGCGGGGGGGCTCTCCTACAATGAGCAGTTCTTC. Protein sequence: CASSPIAGGLSYNEQFF.

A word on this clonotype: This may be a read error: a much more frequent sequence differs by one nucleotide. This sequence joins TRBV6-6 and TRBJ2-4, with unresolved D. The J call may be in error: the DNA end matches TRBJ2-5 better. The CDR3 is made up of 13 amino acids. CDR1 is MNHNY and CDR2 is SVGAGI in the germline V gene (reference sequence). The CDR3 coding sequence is TGTGCCAGCAGTCGGAACGAAAAAGAGACCCAGTACTTC. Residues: CASSRNEKETQYF.

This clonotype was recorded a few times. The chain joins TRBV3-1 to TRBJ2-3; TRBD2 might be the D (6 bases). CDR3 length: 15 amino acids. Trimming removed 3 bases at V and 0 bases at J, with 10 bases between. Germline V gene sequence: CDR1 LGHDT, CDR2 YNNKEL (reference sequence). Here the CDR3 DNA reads TGTGCCAGCAGCCAGACTAGATCTAGCACAGATACGCAGTATTTT. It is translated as CASSQTRSSTDTQYF.